The 9 T cell receptor beta chains below were found in one sample sequenced in a study of T cells in Graves' hyperthyroidism and ophthalmopathy. Amplification targeted TCR beta CDR3 regions from RNA transcripts. The TCR CDR3 first-round RT-PCR relied on the HTBI primer set. TCRdb used MiXCR to reprocess the multiplex PCR reads, holding one entry per CDR3 protein. The sample holds around 420,000 distinct CDR3 sequences; roughly an eighth are singletons and the top ten take approximately 5.3%. Sequences were obtained from blood. These receptors originate from a woman aged 18-29 years with Graves' hyperthyroidism.

This clonotype was counted a few times. The V call is TRBV2, the J call TRBJ1-5, with 8 bases aligning to TRBD1. From germline, CDR1 is SNHLY and CDR2 FYNNEI. This CDR3 has 14 residues. J gave up 6 bases and V 3 bases, and 4 bases lay outside the gene matches. In nucleotides, the CDR3 is TGTGCCAGCAGTGACGGACAGGGCTTTCAGCCCCAGCATTTT. Protein: CASSDGQGFQPQHF.

The sample holds many counts of this clonotype. The chain couples TRBV11-1 to TRBJ2-6, with TRBD1 matching over 9 bases. Looked up from germline, CDR1 is SGHAT and CDR2 is FQDESV (reference sequence). V lost 6 bases to trimming and J lost 0 bases; unmatched junction nucleotides: 6. The CDR3 consists of 17 residues. The DNA of the CDR3 is TGTGCCAGCAGTCCGGGACAGGGTTCCTCTGGGGCCAACGTCCTGACTTTC. Residues: CASSPGQGSSGANVLTF. Filled out from reference TRBV11-1 and TRBJ2-6, the complete variable domain reads EAEVAQSPRYKITEKSQAVAFWCDPISGHATLYWYRQILGQGPELLVQFQDESVVDDSQLPKDRFSAERLKGVDSTLKIQPAELGDSAMYLCASSPGQGSSGANVLTFGAGSRLTVL.

This clonotype was counted ten times or more. V and J are TRBV6-1 and TRBJ2-5, with D maybe TRBD2 (6 bases). Trimming cost V 7 bases and J 5 bases, with 14 bases left between them. The CDR3 totals 13 residues. Germline CDR1 MNHNS, CDR2 SASEGT. The CDR3 region is CASKEGRVETQYF. The CDR3 DNA is TGTGCCAGCAAGGAGGGCCGGGTCGAGACCCAGTACTTC.

This clonotype was detected ten times or more. The genes are TRBV28 and TRBJ2-1, with 8 positions matching TRBD1. The CDR3 extends over 16 amino acids. Germline V gene sequence: CDR1 MDHEN, CDR2 SYDVKM. The J segment lost 4 bases and the V segment lost 5 bases, leaving 10 bases of the junction unmatched. The CDR3 is CASSLLDRASYNEQFF. The CDR3 DNA reads TGTGCCAGCAGTCTACTGGACAGGGCGAGTTACAATGAGCAGTTCTTC.

This clonotype appeared many times. The chain carries TRBV20-1 and TRBJ2-7; 13 positions match TRBD2. The J segment lost 3 bases and the V segment lost 5 bases, leaving 1 base of the junction unmatched. The CDR3 is made up of 13 amino acids. Looked up from germline, CDR1 is DFQATT and CDR2 is SNEGSKA (reference sequence). CDR3 region: CSAGLAGVYEQYF. In DNA, the CDR3 is TGCAGTGCTGGACTAGCGGGGGTCTACGAGCAGTACTTC.

With regard to this clonotype: It may be a read error: a sequence one base away is much more abundant. The chain couples TRBV30 to TRBJ2-1; 10 nucleotides match TRBD2. CDR1 GTSNPN and CDR2 SVGIG come from the germline V gene (reference sequence). There are 14 residues in the CDR3. V was clipped by 4 bases and J by 4 bases; unmatched bases: 4. The CDR3 sequence is CAWILAGVYNEQFF. The CDR3 DNA reads TGTGCCTGGATCCTAGCGGGAGTATACAATGAGCAGTTCTTC.

The chain couples TRBV12-3 or TRBV12-4 to TRBJ1-3, with D tentatively TRBD1 (5 bases). V lost 7 bases and J 0 bases, leaving 13 bases between the germline ends. The CDR3 is 15 amino acids. The CDR3 DNA is TGTGCCAGCACCCTAGAGGGGAGCTCTGGAAACACCATATATTTT. Encoded protein: CASTLEGSSGNTIYF.

This clonotype showed up many times. As DNA, the CDR3 is TGTGCCAGCGGAGCAGGGGCTAACACTGAAGCTTTCTTT. It specifies CASGAGANTEAFF. This chain links TRBV2 with TRBJ1-1; D might be TRBD1 (6 bases). CDR3 size: 13 residues. Germline V gene data show CDR1 as SNHLY and CDR2 as FYNNEI. V dropped 8 bases and J dropped 2 bases, with 12 bases sitting between them.

This clonotype has a count of ten or more. The chain has TRBV29-1 and TRBJ1-2, with 10 bases aligning to TRBD1. The CDR3 length is 13 residues. The trim removed 6 bases at V and 1 base at J, leaving 2 bases unmatched. From germline, CDR1 is SQVTM and CDR2 ANQGSEA. CDR3 residues: CSVGTGVNYGYTF. The CDR3 region has the DNA TGCAGCGTGGGGACAGGGGTTAACTATGGCTACACCTTC.